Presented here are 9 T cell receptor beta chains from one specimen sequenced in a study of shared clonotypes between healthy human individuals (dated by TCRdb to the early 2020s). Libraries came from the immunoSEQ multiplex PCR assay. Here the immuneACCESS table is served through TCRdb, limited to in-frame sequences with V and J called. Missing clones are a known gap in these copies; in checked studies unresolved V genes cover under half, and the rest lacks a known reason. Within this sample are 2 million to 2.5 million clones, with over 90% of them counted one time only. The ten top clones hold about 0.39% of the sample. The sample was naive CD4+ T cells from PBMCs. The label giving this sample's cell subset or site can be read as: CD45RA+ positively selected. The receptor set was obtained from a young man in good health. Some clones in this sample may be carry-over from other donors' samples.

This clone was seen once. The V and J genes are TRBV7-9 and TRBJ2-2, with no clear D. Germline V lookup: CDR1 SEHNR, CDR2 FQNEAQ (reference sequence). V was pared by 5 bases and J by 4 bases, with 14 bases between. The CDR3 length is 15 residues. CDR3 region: CASSPTSQSTGELFF. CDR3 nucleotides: TGTGCCAGCAGCCCCACTTCACAGTCCACCGGGGAGCTGTTTTTT.

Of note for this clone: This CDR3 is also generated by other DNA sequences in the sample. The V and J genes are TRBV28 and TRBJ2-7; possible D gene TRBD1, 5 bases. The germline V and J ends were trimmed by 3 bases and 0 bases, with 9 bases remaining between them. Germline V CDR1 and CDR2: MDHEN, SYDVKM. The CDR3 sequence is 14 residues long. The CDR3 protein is CASSLGRYSYEQYF. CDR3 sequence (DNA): TGTGCCAGCAGTTTGGGGCGGTACTCCTACGAGCAGTACTTC.

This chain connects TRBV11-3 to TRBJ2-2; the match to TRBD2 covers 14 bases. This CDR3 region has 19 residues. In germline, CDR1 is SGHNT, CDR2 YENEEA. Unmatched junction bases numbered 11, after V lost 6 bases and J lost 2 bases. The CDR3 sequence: CASSYSPGLAGDNTGELFF. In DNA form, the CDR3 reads TGTGCCAGCAGTTATTCCCCGGGACTAGCGGGAGATAACACCGGGGAGCTGTTTTTT.

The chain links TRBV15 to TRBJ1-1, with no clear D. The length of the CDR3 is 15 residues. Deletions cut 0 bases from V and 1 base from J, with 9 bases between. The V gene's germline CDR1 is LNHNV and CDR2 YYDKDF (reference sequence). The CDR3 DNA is TGTGCCACCAGCAGAGATAAGCGACCGAACACTGAAGCTTTCTTT. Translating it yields CATSRDKRPNTEAFF.

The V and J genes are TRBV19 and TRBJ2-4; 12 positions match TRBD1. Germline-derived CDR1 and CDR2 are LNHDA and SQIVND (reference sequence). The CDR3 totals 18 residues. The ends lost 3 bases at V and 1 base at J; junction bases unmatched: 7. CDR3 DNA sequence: TGTGCCAGTAGTATTGGGACAGGGGGCGCGGTGGCCAAAAACATTCAGTACTTC. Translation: CASSIGTGGAVAKNIQYF.

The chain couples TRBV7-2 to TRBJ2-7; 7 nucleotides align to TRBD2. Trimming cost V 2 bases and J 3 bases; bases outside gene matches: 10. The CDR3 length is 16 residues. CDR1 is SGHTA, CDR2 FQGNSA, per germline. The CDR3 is CASSLFVGGGIYEQYF. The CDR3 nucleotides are TGTGCCAGCAGCTTATTTGTGGGCGGGGGAATCTACGAGCAGTACTTC.

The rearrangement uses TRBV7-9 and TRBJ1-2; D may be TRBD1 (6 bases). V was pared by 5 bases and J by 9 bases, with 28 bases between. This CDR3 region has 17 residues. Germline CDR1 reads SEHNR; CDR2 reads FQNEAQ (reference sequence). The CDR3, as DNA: TGTGCCAGCAGCCCGGGGGCCGGGGGCTACCTCCTTTTGAGCTACACCTTC. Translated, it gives CASSPGAGGYLLLSYTF. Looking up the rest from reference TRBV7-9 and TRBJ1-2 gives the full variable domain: DTGVSQNPRHKITKRGQNVTFRCDPISEHNRLYWYRQTLGQGPEFLTYFQNEAQLEKSRLLSDRFSAERPKGSFSTLEIQRTEQGDSAMYLCASSPGAGGYLLLSYTFGSGTRLTVV.

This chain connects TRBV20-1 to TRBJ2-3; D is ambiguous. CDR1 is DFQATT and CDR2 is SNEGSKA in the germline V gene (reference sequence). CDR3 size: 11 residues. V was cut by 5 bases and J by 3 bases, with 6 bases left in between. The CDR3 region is CSAYKTDTQYF. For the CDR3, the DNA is TGCAGTGCTTATAAGACAGATACGCAGTATTTT.

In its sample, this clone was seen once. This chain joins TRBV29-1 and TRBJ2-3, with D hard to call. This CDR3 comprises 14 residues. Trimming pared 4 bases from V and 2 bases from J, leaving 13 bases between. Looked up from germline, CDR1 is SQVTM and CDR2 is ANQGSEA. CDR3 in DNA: TGCAGCGTTGGGGTAGGCCTTCACACAGATACGCAGTATTTT. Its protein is CSVGVGLHTDTQYF.